This entry lists 31 T cell receptor beta chains sequenced from one sample in a study of glioma-infiltrating T cells after dendritic cell vaccination. Sample time point: after dendritic cell vaccination, including at tumor progression/relapse. Measured with immunoSEQ multiplex PCR; TCRdb has only the in-frame clones, and not every one. Of roughly 100,000 clones listed, 90% were seen once; the top ten hold 2.5% to 3%. The starting material was blood, obtained after dendritic cell vaccination. The source of these receptors is a human donor with glioblastoma.

CDR3 sequence reads: CASSLGDRSYGYTF. Written as DNA, the CDR3 is TGTGCCAGCAGCCTCGGGGACAGGAGCTATGGCTACACCTTC. This rearrangement joins TRBV13 to TRBJ1-2, with 8 bases fitting TRBD1. Germline V lookup: CDR1 PRHDT, CDR2 FYEKMQ (reference sequence). Trimming removed 5 bases from V and 4 bases from J; junction bases left unmatched: 6. This CDR3 comprises 14 residues.

This rearrangement joins TRBV7-2 to TRBJ1-2, with 8 bases aligning to TRBD1. Germline V gives CDR1 SGHTA, CDR2 FQGNSA. This CDR3 has 15 residues. V shed 5 bases, J shed 6 bases, and the junction held 11 bases outside the gene matches. CDR3 amino acids: CASSPRPGQGDGYTF. In DNA form, the CDR3 reads TGTGCCAGCAGCCCGAGGCCCGGACAGGGTGATGGCTACACCTTC.

The CDR3 DNA follows: TGTGCCGCACGTCCCGGACAGGGCAACAATGAGCAGTTCTTC. It yields the protein CAARPGQGNNEQFF. The V gene is TRBV2, the J gene TRBJ2-1; 8 bases map to TRBD1. With 11 bases clipped from V and 5 bases from J, the junction kept 11 bases outside the gene matches. The germline gives CDR1 SNHLY, CDR2 FYNNEI. This CDR3 comprises 14 residues.

This rearrangement joins TRBV5-4 to TRBJ2-7, with TRBD2 matching 9 bases. The CDR3 has 16 residues. The V gene end was trimmed by 0 bases and the J gene end by 5 bases; junction bases not matched to a gene: 9. Germline V gene data show CDR1 as SGHNT and CDR2 as YYREEE (reference sequence). The DNA of the CDR3 is TGTGCCAGCAGCTTGGGAGGGGCGGGGGGGCCCCACGAGCAGTACTTC. Translating gives CASSLGGAGGPHEQYF.

This chain connects TRBV19 to TRBJ2-5; no reliable D call. The germline V and J ends were trimmed by 5 bases and 5 bases, with 9 bases remaining between them. This CDR3 has 12 amino acids. Per the germline V gene, CDR1 is LNHDA and CDR2 is SQIVND (reference sequence). The CDR3 loop is CASSPARETQYF. As DNA, the CDR3 is TGTGCCAGTAGTCCCGCGAGGGAGACCCAGTACTTC.

The CDR3 region has the DNA TGTGCCAGCACCTTGGGGGGTACTACAACCTACGAGCAGTACTTC. This encodes CASTLGGTTTYEQYF. The gene calls are TRBV7-9 and TRBJ2-7, with a weak D call TRBD2 (6 bases). V gave up 7 bases and J gave up 2 bases, with 18 bases separating them. The CDR3 length is 15 residues. Germline V gene lookup returns CDR1 SEHNR and CDR2 FQNEAQ (reference sequence). The full variable domain, completed using reference TRBV7-9 and TRBJ2-7, is DTGVSQNPRHKITKRGQNVTFRCDPISEHNRLYWYRQTLGQGPEFLTYFQNEAQLEKSRLLSDRFSAERPKGSFSTLEIQRTEQGDSAMYLCASTLGGTTTYEQYFGPGTRLTVT.

This clone has a single count. The gene calls are TRBV27 and TRBJ2-2; tentatively, D is TRBD2 (6 bases). Trimming stripped 0 bases from V and 8 bases from J, with 10 bases between. Germline CDR1 and CDR2: MNHEY and SMNVEV (reference sequence). This CDR3 has 14 amino acids. The CDR3 DNA sequence: TGTGCCAGCAGTTTATCCCTCGGGGGTGGGGAGCTGTTTTTT. Its translation: CASSLSLGGGELFF.

The V and J genes are TRBV15 and TRBJ1-1, with D tentatively TRBD1 (5 bases). V lost 0 bases, J lost 4 bases, and 12 bases lay in between. The CDR3 spans 15 residues. Germline V lookup: CDR1 LNHNV, CDR2 YYDKDF (reference sequence). CDR3 loop: CATSRDKGRGTEAFF. CDR3 sequence (DNA): TGTGCCACCAGCAGAGACAAAGGGAGGGGCACTGAAGCTTTCTTT.

The genes are TRBV6-5 and TRBJ2-7, with D possibly TRBD1 on 5 matching bases. CDR1 and CDR2 from the germline V gene are MNHEY and SVGAGI. This CDR3 is 12 amino acids long. The V gene lost 11 bases and the J gene lost 3 bases, with 14 bases spanning the gap. DNA for the CDR3: TGTGCCGCCATCGGAAGGGGCTACGAGCAGTACTTC. It yields the protein CAAIGRGYEQYF.

This sequence joins TRBV4-1 and TRBJ1-2, with D uncertain. CDR3 length equals 13 residues. Germline lookup yields CDR1 MGHRA and CDR2 YSYEKL. Trimming took 3 bases from V and 5 from J, leaving 10 bases between them. Written as DNA, the CDR3 is TGCGCCAGCAGCCATGGGCCGGTTTATGGCTACACCTTC. The encoded protein is CASSHGPVYGYTF.

The V call is TRBV19, the J call TRBJ2-2, with 7 bases fitting TRBD1. V dropped 5 bases and J dropped 4; count of bases not matched to a gene: 7. Germline V gene lookup returns CDR1 LNHDA and CDR2 SQIVND (reference sequence). This CDR3 spans 15 amino acids. CDR3 coding DNA: TGTGCCAGTAGTCCGGGACAGAGATTCACCGGGGAGCTGTTTTTT. Encoded protein: CASSPGQRFTGELFF.

CDR3 nucleotides: TGCGCCAGCAGCCAAGATCCGGGGTCCGGGGAGACCCAGTACTTC. As protein: CASSQDPGSGETQYF. The chain couples TRBV4-1 to TRBJ2-5; perhaps TRBD2 as D (5 bases). V shed 0 bases and J shed 5 bases, with 13 bases lying between them. The CDR3 totals 15 residues. The germline CDR1 and CDR2 sequences are MGHRA and YSYEKL.

The sample holds one count of this clone. This may arise from a read error, as a much more abundant clone is one base away. The chain has TRBV7-6 and TRBJ2-7, with 7 bases that match TRBD1. The CDR3 extends over 13 amino acids. Germline V gene lookup returns CDR1 SGHVS and CDR2 FNYEAQ. V gave up 4 bases and J gave up 5 bases; unmatched junction bases: 5. Written as DNA, the CDR3 is TGTGCCAGCAGCTCCCGACAGGGAGACGAGCAGTACTTC. It specifies CASSSRQGDEQYF.

The rearrangement joins TRBV5-4 to TRBJ1-1, with 7 nucleotides matching TRBD1. The V and J ends lost 4 bases and 4 bases, in that order; junction bases with no gene match: 4. The V gene's germline CDR1 is SGHNT and CDR2 YYREEE (reference sequence). This CDR3 has 13 amino acids. Here the CDR3 DNA reads TGTGCCAGCAGCGCGCAGGGGGGCACTGAAGCTTTCTTT. This codes for CASSAQGGTEAFF.

The rearrangement uses TRBV18 and TRBJ2-5, with 8 bases identical to TRBD1. V lost 3 bases and J lost 5; bases outside the gene matches: 14. Germline CDR1 KGHSH, CDR2 LQKENI. The CDR3 is 17 residues long. CDR3 nucleotide sequence: TGTGCCAGCTCACCTTTTACCACTGGGACAGGCGGGGAGACCCAGTACTTC. The encoded protein is CASSPFTTGTGGETQYF.

The chain recombines TRBV25-1 with TRBJ1-1; TRBD1 might be the D (5 bases). CDR3 length: 13 residues. The V end lost 3 bases, the J end lost 3 bases, and 8 bases lay between the germline ends. Germline CDR1 MGHDK, CDR2 SYGVNS. The CDR3 here is CASSDPGHTEAFF. As DNA, the CDR3 is TGTGCCAGCAGTGACCCAGGGCACACTGAAGCTTTCTTT.

In DNA form, the CDR3 reads TGCGCCAGCAGCCAAGTCTTGCAGGGCCGACCTACTGGCTACACCTTC. Translation: CASSQVLQGRPTGYTF. The rearrangement links TRBV4-1 to TRBJ1-2, with D tentatively TRBD1 (5 bases). The germline CDR1 and CDR2 sequences are MGHRA and YSYEKL. CDR3 size: 16 residues. V dropped 1 base and J dropped 7 bases, with 19 bases sitting between them.

The chain uses TRBV18 and TRBJ1-1; D remains ambiguous. Trimming shortened V by 3 bases and J by 5 bases, and 7 bases separated the two germline ends. The CDR3 has 12 residues. The germline V gene encodes CDR1 KGHSH and CDR2 LQKENI. CDR3 protein: CASSPAGTEAFF. Here the CDR3 DNA reads TGTGCCAGCTCACCGGCAGGAACTGAAGCTTTCTTT.

This clone has only one observation. This sequence joins TRBV18 and TRBJ2-7; TRBD1 agrees at 8 bases. The CDR3 runs to 15 residues. Per germline, CDR1 KGHSH and CDR2 LQKENI. After removal of 0 bases from V and 3 bases from J, the junction contained 4 bases not matched to a gene. CDR3 DNA sequence: TGTGCCAGCTCACCACCCGGGACAGGACACTACGAGCAGTACTTC. Protein: CASSPPGTGHYEQYF.

The chain is built from TRBV7-9 and TRBJ1-1, with unresolved D. Germline V lookup: CDR1 SEHNR, CDR2 FQNEAQ (reference sequence). Trimming shortened V by 3 bases and J by 4 bases, and 12 bases separated the two germline ends. This CDR3 has 14 amino acids. The CDR3 sequence: CASSFGNVGTEAFF. The CDR3 DNA is TGTGCCAGCAGCTTCGGTAACGTTGGCACTGAAGCTTTCTTT.

The chain combines TRBV4-1 with TRBJ2-7; 14 bases align to TRBD2. Germline V gives CDR1 MGHRA, CDR2 YSYEKL. The V gene end was trimmed by 3 bases and the J gene end by 4 bases; junction bases not matched to a gene: 8. This CDR3 spans 17 amino acids. The CDR3 protein is CASSQGLAGAQRYEQYF. The CDR3 DNA reads as TGCGCCAGCAGCCAGGGACTAGCGGGGGCCCAAAGGTACGAGCAGTACTTC.

The chain joins TRBV5-1 to TRBJ1-1; weak D call: TRBD1 (6 bases). Germline V gene lookup returns CDR1 SGHRS and CDR2 YFSETQ. The V gene lost 3 bases and the J gene lost 0 bases, with 21 bases spanning the gap. The CDR3 runs to 18 residues. In DNA form, the CDR3 reads TGCGCCAGCAGCTCACGACTAACTCAGGGGCCCTTGAACACTGAAGCTTTCTTT. Translated, it gives CASSSRLTQGPLNTEAFF.

This chain connects TRBV4-2 to TRBJ2-1, with TRBD2 matching 9 bases. This CDR3 has 16 residues. The ends lost 0 bases at V and 6 bases at J; junction bases unmatched: 6. The germline gives CDR1 LGHNA, CDR2 YNFKEQ. The CDR3 reads CASSQDAAGGVNEQFF. The CDR3 nucleotides are TGTGCCAGCAGCCAAGACGCAGCGGGGGGTGTCAATGAGCAGTTCTTC.

The V call is TRBV30, the J call TRBJ1-2, with 8 bases lining up with TRBD1. The CDR3 contains 13 residues. Germline V gene data show CDR1 as GTSNPN and CDR2 as SVGIG (reference sequence). Trimming at V came to 1 base and at J to 5 bases, leaving 3 bases not matched to a gene. The CDR3 sequence is CAWSDRGEYGYTF. The CDR3 region has the DNA TGTGCCTGGAGTGACAGGGGGGAGTATGGCTACACCTTC.

J is TRBJ2-1 and V is TRBV7-9, with 14 bases lining up with TRBD2. The CDR3 contains 18 residues. V gave up 5 bases and J gave up 9 bases; unmatched junction bases: 15. Germline V CDR1 and CDR2: SEHNR, FQNEAQ (reference sequence). CDR3 DNA: TGTGCCAGCAGCCTACTCTCGGGACTAGCGGGAGTTGTTGGTGAGCAGTTCTTC. Its translation is CASSLLSGLAGVVGEQFF.

The V gene is TRBV14, the J gene TRBJ2-1; 11 nucleotides line up with TRBD2. V dropped 4 bases and J dropped 7; count of bases not matched to a gene: 12. The V gene's germline CDR1 is SGHDN and CDR2 FVKESK. CDR3 length equals 17 residues. This CDR3 reads CASSRNVGLAGGNEQFF. CDR3 coding DNA: TGTGCCAGCAGCCGGAACGTTGGGCTAGCGGGAGGTAATGAGCAGTTCTTC.

This chain's CDR3 is CASRERPRMHGQYF. The CDR3 nucleotides read TGTGCCAGCAGAGAGAGACCTAGAATGCATGGGCAGTACTTC. The chain couples TRBV28 to TRBJ2-7, with D hard to call. V lost 6 bases and J 9 bases, leaving 21 bases between the germline ends. This CDR3 is built from 14 residues. The germline V gene has CDR1 MDHEN and CDR2 SYDVKM. The variable domain in full, with the rest retrieved from reference TRBV28 and TRBJ2-7, is DVKVTQSSRYLVKRTGEKVFLECVQDMDHENMFWYRQDPGLGLRLIYFSYDVKMKEKGDIPEGYSVSREKKERFSLILESASTNQTSMYLCASRERPRMHGQYFGPGTRLTVT.

This chain uses TRBV11-3 with TRBJ2-6; the D gene is possibly TRBD2 (5 bases). The CDR3 sequence is 16 residues long. Trimming shortened V by 9 bases and J by 0 bases, and 15 bases separated the two germline ends. Germline V CDR1 and CDR2: SGHNT, YENEEA. The CDR3 nucleotides are TGTGCCAGTGCGGACGGGAAAAGCTCTGGGGCCAACGTCCTGACTTTC. This codes for CASADGKSSGANVLTF. Full variable domain (rest looked up from reference TRBV11-3 and TRBJ2-6): EAGVVQSPRYKIIEKKQPVAFWCNPISGHNTLYWYLQNLGQGPELLIRYENEEAVDDSQLPKDRFSAERLKGVDSTLKIQPAELGDSAVYLCASADGKSSGANVLTFGAGSRLTVL.

Remarks on this clone: Other DNA sequences in this specimen translate into the identical CDR3. The chain combines TRBV19 with TRBJ1-6; perhaps TRBD1 as D (6 bases). V lost 3 bases and J 7 bases, leaving 10 bases between the germline ends. Germline lookup yields CDR1 LNHDA and CDR2 SQIVND (reference sequence). The CDR3 loop spans 14 amino acids. For the CDR3, the DNA is TGTGCCAGTAGTATGACAGGTGACAATTCACCCCTCCACTTT. Its protein is CASSMTGDNSPLHF.

The chain joins TRBV13 to TRBJ1-3; D is ambiguous. The CDR3 has 12 amino acids. Germline CDR1 PRHDT, CDR2 FYEKMQ (reference sequence). Trimming pared 6 bases from V and 3 bases from J, leaving 6 bases between. The CDR3 region is CASRGSGNTIYF. The CDR3 DNA sequence: TGTGCCAGCAGAGGGAGTGGAAACACCATATATTTT.

The chain joins TRBV30 to TRBJ2-3; TRBD1 might be the D (5 bases). The germline V gene encodes CDR1 GTSNPN and CDR2 SVGIG (reference sequence). V lost 0 bases, J lost 5 bases, and 6 bases lay in between. This CDR3 spans 12 amino acids. The CDR3 DNA is TGTGCCTGGAGTGTACAGGTAGATACGCAGTATTTT. It yields the protein CAWSVQVDTQYF.